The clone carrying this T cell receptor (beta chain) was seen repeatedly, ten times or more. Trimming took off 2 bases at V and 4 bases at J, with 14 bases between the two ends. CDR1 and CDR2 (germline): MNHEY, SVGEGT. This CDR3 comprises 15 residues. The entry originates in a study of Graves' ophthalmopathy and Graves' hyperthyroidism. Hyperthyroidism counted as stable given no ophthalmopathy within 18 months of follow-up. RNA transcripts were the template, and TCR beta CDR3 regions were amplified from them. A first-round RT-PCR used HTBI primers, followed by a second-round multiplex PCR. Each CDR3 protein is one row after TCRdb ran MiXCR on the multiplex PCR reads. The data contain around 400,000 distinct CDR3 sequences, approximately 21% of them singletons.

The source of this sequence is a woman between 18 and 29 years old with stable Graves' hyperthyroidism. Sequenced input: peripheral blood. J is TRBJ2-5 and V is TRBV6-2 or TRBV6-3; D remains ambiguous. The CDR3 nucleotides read TGTGCCAGCAGTTACGGGCGGTCCTTCCGAGAGACCCAGTACTTC. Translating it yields CASSYGRSFRETQYF.